The present T cell receptor beta chain was sequenced within a study of graft-versus-host responses after intestinal transplantation. Study summary: Induction with anti-thymocyte globulin, then tacrolimus and steroids for approximately three years, was given to all recipients.

Broader study findings: Ileal or blood samples showed some GvH clones first, and such clones were also found in recipient marrow.

Assay used: immunoSEQ multiplex PCR; TCRdb lists only in-frame clones, some missing. The profile shows 45,000 to 60,000 clones, about 90% of them singletons. J was trimmed by 4 bases and V by 3 bases; bases with no gene match: 11. The CDR3 sequence is 18 residues long. The germline V gene has CDR1 MGHDK and CDR2 SYGVNS. Note on this clone: Its cognate antigen is unknown.

The chain joins TRBV25-1 to TRBJ2-3; 12 bases agree with TRBD2. This TCR derives from a human donor who was the organ donor for an intestinal transplant. Sequenced material: unstimulated CD4+ T cells sorted from spleen or lymph node cells, taken before transplant. The chain's CDR3 is CASSERLAGEALADTQYF. The CDR3 DNA reads TGTGCCAGCAGTGAGAGACTAGCGGGAGAAGCTCTCGCAGATACGCAGTATTTT.